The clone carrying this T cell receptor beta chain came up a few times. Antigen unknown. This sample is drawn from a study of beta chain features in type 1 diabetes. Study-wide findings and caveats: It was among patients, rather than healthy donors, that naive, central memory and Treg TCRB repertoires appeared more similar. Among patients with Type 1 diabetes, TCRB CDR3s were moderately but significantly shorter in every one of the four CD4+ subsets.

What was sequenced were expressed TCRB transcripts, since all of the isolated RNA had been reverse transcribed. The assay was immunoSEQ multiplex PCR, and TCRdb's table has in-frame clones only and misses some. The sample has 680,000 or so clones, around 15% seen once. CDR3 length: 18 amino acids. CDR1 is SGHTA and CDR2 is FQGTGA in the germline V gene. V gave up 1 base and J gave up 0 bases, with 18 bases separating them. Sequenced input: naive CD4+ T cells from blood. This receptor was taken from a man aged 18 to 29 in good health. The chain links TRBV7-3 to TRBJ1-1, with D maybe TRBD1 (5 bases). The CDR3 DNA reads TGTGCCAGCAGCTTAAGTCTAGGGACCGCGGCTATGAACACTGAAGCTTTCTTT. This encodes CASSLSLGTAAMNTEAFF. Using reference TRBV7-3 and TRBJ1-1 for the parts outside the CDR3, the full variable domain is GAGVSQTPSNKVTEKGKYVELRCDPISGHTALYWYRQSLGQGPEFLIYFQGTGAADDSGLPNDRFFAVRPEGSVSTLKIQRTERGDSAVYLCASSLSLGTAAMNTEAFFGQGTRLTVV.